Below, 10 T cell receptor beta chains from the same sample are listed, as sequenced in a study of shared clonotypes between healthy human individuals. Some clones are missing from TCRdb's copy, which holds only in-frame ones; the method was immunoSEQ multiplex PCR. Of a few million clones detected, 80% to 95% appear once; the ten largest clones hold approximately 0.41%. The sequencing input was naive CD4+ T cells from PBMCs. This sample's subset: CD45RA+ positively selected. The receptors here all came from a man in his late teens or twenties in good health. Some clones in this sample may be carry-over from other donors' samples.

The rearrangement joins TRBV7-2 to TRBJ1-1, with a possible D match to TRBD1 (5 bases). Germline lookup yields CDR1 SGHTA and CDR2 FQGNSA. The CDR3 has 14 amino acids. Trimming took off 4 bases at V and 5 bases at J, with 14 bases between the two ends. CDR3 sequence reads: CASSSGGGRTEAFF. CDR3 nucleotides: TGTGCCAGCAGCTCGGGGGGAGGGAGGACTGAAGCTTTCTTT.

The DNA for the CDR3 is TGTGCCAGCAGCTCTCTAGCCAAAAACATTCAGTACTTC. This encodes CASSSLAKNIQYF. This sequence joins TRBV7-6 and TRBJ2-4; no reliable D call. The CDR3 covers 13 residues. The V end was cut by 4 bases, the J end by 0 bases, with 4 bases between. CDR1 is SGHVS, CDR2 FNYEAQ, per germline.

There are a few counts of this clone. The gene calls are TRBV7-8 and TRBJ2-7; no clear D. This CDR3 has 13 residues. The V gene's germline CDR1 is SGHVS and CDR2 FQNEAQ. Trimming shortened V by 3 bases and J by 3 bases, and 9 bases separated the two germline ends. CDR3 nucleotide sequence: TGTGCCAGCAGCTTCGGGCAGCACTACGAGCAGTACTTC. Residues: CASSFGQHYEQYF.

Concerning this clone: Other DNA sequences within the sample encode an identical CDR3. The V and J genes are TRBV9 and TRBJ1-1, with D tentatively TRBD1 (5 bases). Germline lookup yields CDR1 SGDLS and CDR2 YYNGEE. V shed 2 bases and J shed 2 bases, with 10 bases lying between them. The CDR3 has 14 amino acids. CDR3 residues: CASSVQGGNTEAFF. CDR3 bases: TGTGCCAGCAGCGTTCAGGGCGGAAACACTGAAGCTTTCTTT.

The genes are TRBV5-4 and TRBJ2-2, with D perhaps matching TRBD1 or TRBD2 (5 bases each). There are 15 residues in the CDR3. The V and J ends lost 0 bases and 6 bases respectively, with 12 bases between them. Per the germline V gene, CDR1 is SGHNT and CDR2 is YYREEE (reference sequence). Here the CDR3 reads CASSLVTGLAGELFF. CDR3 DNA: TGTGCCAGCAGCTTGGTAACGGGGCTGGCCGGGGAGCTGTTTTTT.

The chain carries TRBV27 and TRBJ2-5; D is perhaps TRBD1 or TRBD2 (6 bases each). V shed 6 bases and J shed 6 bases, with 20 bases lying between them. This CDR3 comprises 15 residues. Germline loops: CDR1 MNHEY, CDR2 SMNVEV (reference sequence). CDR3 sequence (DNA): TGTGCCAGCAGACAAGATTTTGGGGGGCGGAAGACCCAGTACTTC. Translation gives CASRQDFGGRKTQYF.

The CDR3 loop is CASSFILPDWGLGSGRTDTQYF. The CDR3 DNA sequence: TGTGCCAGCAGTTTCATCCTCCCGGACTGGGGACTTGGTTCGGGAAGGACAGATACGCAGTATTTT. V and J are TRBV27 and TRBJ2-3; D might be TRBD2 (6 bases). Trimming shortened V by 3 bases and J by 3 bases, and 34 bases separated the two germline ends. This CDR3 spans 22 amino acids. Germline V gene sequence: CDR1 MNHEY, CDR2 SMNVEV (reference sequence).

The chain has TRBV28 and TRBJ2-3, with D possibly called TRBD1 or TRBD2 (5 bases each). Germline V gene sequence: CDR1 MDHEN, CDR2 SYDVKM. Trimming took off 4 bases at V and 6 bases at J, with 20 bases between the two ends. This CDR3 comprises 16 residues. In nucleotides, the CDR3 is TGTGCCAGCAGTTCCTCGGACGGGACCGGTATGGATACGCAGTATTTT. It yields the protein CASSSSDGTGMDTQYF.

The chain couples TRBV28 to TRBJ2-1; 9 nucleotides align to TRBD1. Per the germline V gene, CDR1 is MDHEN and CDR2 is SYDVKM. The ends lost 6 bases at V and 8 bases at J; junction bases unmatched: 8. The CDR3 extends over 14 amino acids. The DNA for the CDR3 is TGTGCCAGCAGCCGGACAGGGGTAACGGATGAGCAGTTCTTC. Translation gives CASSRTGVTDEQFF. Together with reference TRBV28 and TRBJ2-1, the CDR3 gives the full variable domain: DVKVTQSSRYLVKRTGEKVFLECVQDMDHENMFWYRQDPGLGLRLIYFSYDVKMKEKGDIPEGYSVSREKKERFSLILESASTNQTSMYLCASSRTGVTDEQFFGPGTRLTVL.

Details on this clone: The same CDR3 arises from other DNA sequences in this sample as well. The chain combines TRBV28 with TRBJ2-7; 12 nucleotides match TRBD1. V shed 5 bases, J shed 4 bases, and the junction held 6 bases outside the gene matches. The CDR3 totals 15 residues. CDR1 is MDHEN and CDR2 is SYDVKM in the germline V gene. In nucleotides, the CDR3 is TGTGCCAGCAGTAGCCGGGACAGGGGGCTTTACGAGCAGTACTTC. Its translation is CASSSRDRGLYEQYF.